Described below is a single T cell receptor (beta chain) sequence and its context. Its antigen is unknown. The length of the CDR3 is 14 residues. Germline CDR1 and CDR2: SNHLY and FYNNEI. V was trimmed by 5 bases and J by 3 bases, leaving 13 bases between them. The data belong to a study of cytomegalovirus exposure and HLA in healthy donors. Points from the study as a whole: Most TCR sequences proved rare, with some public TCRs found in many donors. According to an earlier analysis, most TCR beta V segments yielded productive rearrangements about 87% or about 30% of the time. Later on, a genetic analysis was performed. It linked a missense variant in DCLRE1C with V- and J-gene trimming of TCR beta. Some V segments (TRBV6-2 and TRBV6-3 among them) were excluded as indistinguishable.

With 60 Vbeta and 13 Jbeta primers, the PCR was carried out. Here immunoSEQ multiplex PCR was the method, and the copy in TCRdb shows in-frame clones only, minus some. Counted here are 100,000 to 150,000 clones, 15% to 19% occurring once; the ten biggest clones make up 1.9%. The V call is TRBV2, the J call TRBJ1-2, with a weak D call TRBD1 (6 bases). The specimen was PBMCs. The origin of this receptor is a young woman in good health and CMV-seronegative. The CDR3 is CASSLSGDDYGYTF. As DNA, the CDR3 is TGTGCCAGCAGTCTTTCAGGGGACGACTATGGCTACACCTTC.